The rows below give T cell receptor beta chains drawn from one sample of a study of blood T cell repertoires in COVID-19. The protocol was immunoSEQ multiplex PCR, while the TCRdb copy is restricted to in-frame clones and leaves out a portion. The sample shows some 52,000 clones, more than 75% of them seen only once. Sequencing used peripheral blood. Receptors were obtained from a man aged 70 or older with acute or convalescent COVID-19. Each CDR3 is given with its conserved first and last residue. The D gene is left open where the match is weak. Clone size, where shown, is once, few, many, or a class for clones that have expanded.

j_call v_call clone_size d_call cdr3_aa cdr3_nt
TRBJ2-1 TRBV29-1 - TRBD2 CSVGGLAAYNEQFF TGCAGCGTTGGGGGACTAGCGGCCTACAATGAGCAGTTCTTC
TRBJ2-2 TRBV2 - - CASRYTGELFF TGTGCCAGCAGGTATACCGGGGAGCTGTTTTTT
TRBJ1-1 TRBV18 - TRBD1 CASSPTGTGNTEAFF TGTGCCAGCTCACCCACCGGGACAGGGAACACTGAAGCTTTCTTT
TRBJ1-1 TRBV6-4 - TRBD1 CASSRDSLNTEAFF TGTGCCAGCAGTAGGGACAGCCTGAACACTGAAGCTTTCTTT
TRBJ2-5 TRBV7-3 - TRBD1 CASSLRPGTEETQYF TGTGCCAGCAGCTTAAGACCCGGGACAGAAGAGACCCAGTACTTC
TRBJ2-7 TRBV11-2 few TRBD2 CASSLRQGGEQYF TGTGCCAGCAGCTTGAGGCAGGGAGGGGAGCAGTACTTC
TRBJ2-1 TRBV18 - TRBD1 CASTGTGVYGEQFF TGTGCCAGCACCGGGACAGGGGTATATGGTGAGCAGTTCTTC
TRBJ1-5 TRBV10-3 - TRBD1 CAISGQGTNQPQHF TGTGCCATCAGTGGACAGGGGACCAATCAGCCCCAGCATTTT
TRBJ1-1 TRBV18 - TRBD1 CASSRDSMNTEAFF TGTGCCAGCTCCCGGGACAGCATGAACACTGAAGCTTTCTTT
TRBJ1-2 TRBV4-3 - TRBD1 CASSHAGTGGGDYGYTF TGCGCCAGCAGCCATGCCGGGACAGGGGGAGGGGACTATGGCTACACCTTC
TRBJ1-6 TRBV30 - - CAWSVGSHISGSPLHF TGTGCCTGGAGTGTAGGTTCCCACATAAGCGGTTCACCCCTCCACTTT
TRBJ2-1 TRBV6-2/TRBV6-3 - - CASSYSIASKEDEQFF TGTGCCAGCAGTTACTCGATCGCTAGCAAGGAGGATGAGCAGTTCTTC
TRBJ2-6 TRBV7-9 - - CASSWPSGANVLTF TGTGCCAGCAGCTGGCCGTCTGGGGCCAACGTCCTGACTTTC
TRBJ2-5 TRBV11-2 - - CASSSQRGGTQYF TGTGCCAGCAGCTCCCAAAGGGGAGGAACCCAGTACTTC
TRBJ2-2 TRBV4-1 - - CASSLFRGTNTGELFF TGCGCCAGCAGCCTCTTCCGGGGGACGAACACCGGGGAGCTGTTTTTT
TRBJ1-1 TRBV11-2 - TRBD1 CASSLVQGAQGTEAFF TGTGCCAGCAGCTTAGTACAGGGGGCGCAGGGGACTGAAGCTTTCTTT
TRBJ1-4 TRBV3-1/TRBV3-2 - TRBD1 CASSQDLGQGIGKLFF TGTGCCAGCAGCCAAGATTTGGGACAGGGAATTGGAAAACTGTTTTTT
TRBJ2-7 TRBV7-2 - TRBD2 CASSFGLAHHDSYEQYF TGTGCCAGCAGCTTCGGACTAGCCCACCACGACTCCTACGAGCAGTACTTC
TRBJ1-1 TRBV6-5 - - CASGLWGQGTEAFF TGTGCCAGTGGTCTTTGGGGGCAGGGGACTGAAGCTTTCTTT
TRBJ2-3 TRBV27 - - CASSSGSTDTQYF TGTGCCAGCAGTAGCGGTAGCACAGATACGCAGTATTTT
TRBJ1-1 TRBV6-6 few - CASSYFPQNTEAFF TGTGCCAGCAGTTACTTCCCACAGAACACTGAAGCTTTCTTT
TRBJ1-1 TRBV28 - TRBD1 CASSLQGAVNTEAFF TGTGCCAGCAGTTTGCAGGGGGCCGTCAACACTGAAGCTTTCTTT
TRBJ2-7 TRBV3-1/TRBV3-2 - - CASAPYGKQPYEQYF TGTGCCAGTGCCCCTTACGGGAAACAACCCTACGAGCAGTACTTC
TRBJ2-5 TRBV24-1 - TRBD1 CATSDSTGTRRETQYF TGTGCCACCAGTGATTCGACAGGGACGAGGAGGGAGACCCAGTACTTC
TRBJ2-7 TRBV6-5 - - CASSYRGSRGSEQYF TGTGCCAGCAGTTACCGGGGATCCCGGGGGAGCGAGCAGTACTTC
TRBJ2-2 TRBV6-5 once TRBD1 CASRTGVTGELFF TGTGCCAGCCGGACAGGCGTTACCGGGGAGCTGTTTTTT